This TCR beta chain came from a study of glioma-infiltrating T cells. Points from the study as a whole: Tissue-blood divergence was below expectation in non-neoplastic patients, above in gliomas. CDR3 overlap between tissue and blood was very small.

Amplification of TCR alpha and beta CDR3 regions from RNA used iRepertoire nested multiplex PCR. One-step reverse transcription and amplification started from approximately 100-400 ng of tissue mRNA or PBMC total RNA. In TCRdb, the multiplex PCR reads were re-called with MiXCR into one record per CDR3 protein. This table has approximately 93,000 distinct CDR3 sequences, about 37% appearing once. This clonotype occurred many times. Its antigen is unidentified. CDR1 is SGHNT and CDR2 is YYREEE in the germline V gene (reference sequence). The CDR3 covers 12 residues. Trimming removed 2 bases at V and 6 bases at J, with 6 bases between.

This chain connects TRBV5-4 to TRBJ2-1; D remains ambiguous. Source material: glioma tissue, nonneoplastic brain tissue, or PBMCs (not recorded which). This TCR came from a human donor with low-grade glioma or glioblastoma, undergoing nonglioma brain surgery, or in good health (not recorded which). For the CDR3, the DNA is TGTGCCAGCAGCTTCGTAGCCAATGAGCAGTTCTTC. Amino acids: CASSFVANEQFF.